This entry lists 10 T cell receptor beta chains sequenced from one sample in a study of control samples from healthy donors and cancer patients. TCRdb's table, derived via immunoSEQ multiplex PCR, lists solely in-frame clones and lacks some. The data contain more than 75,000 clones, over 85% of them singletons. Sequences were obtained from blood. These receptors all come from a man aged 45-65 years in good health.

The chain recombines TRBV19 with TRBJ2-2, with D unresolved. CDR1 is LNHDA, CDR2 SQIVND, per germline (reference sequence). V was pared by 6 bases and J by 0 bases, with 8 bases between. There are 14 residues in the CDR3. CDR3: CASRKYANTGELFF. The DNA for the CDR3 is TGTGCCAGTAGAAAGTACGCGAACACCGGGGAGCTGTTTTTT.

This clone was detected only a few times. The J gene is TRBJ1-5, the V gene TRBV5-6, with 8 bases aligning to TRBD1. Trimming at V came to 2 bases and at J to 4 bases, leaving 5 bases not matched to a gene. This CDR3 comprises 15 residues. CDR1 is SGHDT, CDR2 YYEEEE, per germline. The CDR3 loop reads CASSLQGVGNQPQHF. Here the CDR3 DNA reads TGTGCCAGCAGCTTACAGGGGGTAGGGAATCAGCCCCAGCATTTT.

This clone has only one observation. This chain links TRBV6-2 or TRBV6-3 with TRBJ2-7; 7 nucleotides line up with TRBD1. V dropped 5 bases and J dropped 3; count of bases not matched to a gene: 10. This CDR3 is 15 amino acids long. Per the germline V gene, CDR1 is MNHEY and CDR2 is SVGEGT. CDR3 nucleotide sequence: TGTGCCAGCAGTGCTCCGGGACAGAATTTCTACGAGCAGTACTTC. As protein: CASSAPGQNFYEQYF.

The CDR3 region is CSASPRVSDGYTF. CDR3 in DNA: TGCAGTGCTAGTCCCAGGGTATCCGATGGCTACACCTTC. The chain uses TRBV20-1 and TRBJ1-2; D perhaps matches TRBD1 (5 bases). The germline V gene encodes CDR1 DFQATT and CDR2 SNEGSKA (reference sequence). This CDR3 has 13 amino acids. V gave up 3 bases and J gave up 6 bases, with 14 bases separating them.

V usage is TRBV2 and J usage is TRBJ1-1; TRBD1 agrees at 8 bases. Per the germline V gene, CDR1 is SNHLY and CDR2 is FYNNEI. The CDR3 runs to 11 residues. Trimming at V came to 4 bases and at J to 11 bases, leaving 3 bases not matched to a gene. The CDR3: CASSGTGIAFF. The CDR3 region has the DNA TGTGCCAGCAGTGGGACAGGGATCGCTTTCTTT.

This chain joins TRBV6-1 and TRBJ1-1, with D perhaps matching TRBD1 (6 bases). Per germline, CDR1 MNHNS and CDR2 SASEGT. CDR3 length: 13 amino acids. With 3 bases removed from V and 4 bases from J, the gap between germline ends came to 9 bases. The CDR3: CASSESGVTEAFF. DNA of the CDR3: TGTGCCAGCAGTGAGTCAGGGGTCACTGAAGCTTTCTTT.

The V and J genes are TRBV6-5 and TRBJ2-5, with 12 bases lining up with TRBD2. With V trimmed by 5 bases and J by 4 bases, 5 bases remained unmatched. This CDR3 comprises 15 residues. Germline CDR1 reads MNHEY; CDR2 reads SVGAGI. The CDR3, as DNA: TGTGCCAGCAGTAGACTAGCGGGGGTCGGAGAGACCCAGTACTTC. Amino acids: CASSRLAGVGETQYF.

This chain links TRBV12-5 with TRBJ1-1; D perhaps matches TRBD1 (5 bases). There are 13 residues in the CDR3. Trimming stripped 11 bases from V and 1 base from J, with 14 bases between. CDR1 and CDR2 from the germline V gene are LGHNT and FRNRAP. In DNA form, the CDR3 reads TGTGCTTGGGGCGGGGGAGAGAACACTGAAGCTTTCTTT. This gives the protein CAWGGGENTEAFF.

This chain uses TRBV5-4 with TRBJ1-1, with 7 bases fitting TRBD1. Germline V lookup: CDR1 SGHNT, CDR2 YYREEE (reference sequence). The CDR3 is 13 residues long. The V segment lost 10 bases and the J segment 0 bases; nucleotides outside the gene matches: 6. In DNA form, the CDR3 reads TGTGCCGCCGGGACAGCTATGAACACTGAAGCTTTCTTT. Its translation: CAAGTAMNTEAFF.

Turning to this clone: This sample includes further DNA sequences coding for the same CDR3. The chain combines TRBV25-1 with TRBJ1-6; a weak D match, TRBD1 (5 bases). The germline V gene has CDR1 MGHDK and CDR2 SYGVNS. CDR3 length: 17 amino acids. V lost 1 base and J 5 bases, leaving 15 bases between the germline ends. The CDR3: CASSESAPGLHNSPLHF. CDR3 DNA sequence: TGTGCCAGCAGTGAATCTGCGCCAGGGTTACATAATTCACCCCTCCACTTT.